The present T cell receptor beta chain was sequenced within a study of human T cells and chemical hapten exposure. Across the study: Slight differences in pooled library volume were the main source of varying TCR yields across samples.

This clonotype was seen many times. Unmatched junction bases numbered 6, after V lost 4 bases and J lost 0 bases. The CDR3 runs to 15 residues. CDR1 and CDR2 (germline): SGHDT, YYEEEE. Stated time point: pre-sensitization, week 0. The treatment: therapeutic diphenylcyclopropenone sensitization with weekly scalp DPC. Ahead of each patch test application, blood was drawn. Each donor was an alopecia patient between 18 and 70 years of age who qualified for DPC. Whole blood, unfractionated, served as the material for total RNA extraction. TCRdb reprocessed the RACE reads with MiXCR, giving one entry per CDR3 protein. The table shows some 59,000 distinct CDR3 sequences, with roughly 10% occurring only once.

The chain recombines TRBV5-6 with TRBJ1-2; 7 positions match TRBD1. The sequenced sample was whole blood, obtained in connection with sensitization to the hapten diphenylcyclopropenone (DPC). This TCR was sampled from a woman aged 40 to 49 with alopecia areata. Some clones in this sample may be carry-over from other donors' samples. CDR3 in DNA: TGTGCCAGCAGCGGTAACAGGGGACCTAACTATGGCTACACCTTC. The encoded protein is CASSGNRGPNYGYTF.